Listed here are 13 T cell receptor beta chains from one sample, sequenced in a study of PD-1 blockade in classical Hodgkin lymphoma. Time point reported: cycle 4 day 1 (C4D1), after more than 5 weeks of nivolumab. Each and every patient relapsed after autologous stem cell transplantation, and patients got differing brentuximab vedotin exposure. The data were produced by immunoSEQ multiplex PCR, yet TCRdb's version contains in-frame clones alone and is incomplete. The table has tens of thousands of clones, roughly 70% seen once. The material sequenced was peripheral blood mononuclear cells (PBMCs), taken before the fourth cycle of nivolumab. The origin of the receptors is a human donor with classical Hodgkin lymphoma.

The gene calls are TRBV14 and TRBJ2-7, with 9 bases identical to TRBD1. J lost 1 base, V lost 4 bases, and 14 bases had no gene match. CDR1 SGHDN and CDR2 FVKESK come from the germline V gene. CDR3 length: 18 residues. The CDR3 protein is CASSPRDRATPSSYEQYF. In nucleotides, the CDR3 is TGTGCCAGCAGCCCCCGGGACAGGGCCACTCCCAGTTCCTACGAGCAGTACTTC.

The chain recombines TRBV4-1 with TRBJ2-2; the match to TRBD2 covers 10 bases. V dropped 1 base and J dropped 4; count of bases not matched to a gene: 6. The CDR3 has 17 residues. CDR1 MGHRA and CDR2 YSYEKL come from the germline V gene. CDR3 sequence (DNA): TGCGCCAGCAGCCAAGGGAGAAGCGGGGGGGCCACCGGGGAGCTGTTTTTT. Its protein product is CASSQGRSGGATGELFF.

The chain combines TRBV7-2 with TRBJ2-1, with 12 bases identical to TRBD2. The CDR3 runs 16 residues. The V and J ends lost 5 bases and 6 bases, in that order; junction bases with no gene match: 8. Germline V gene sequence: CDR1 SGHTA, CDR2 FQGNSA. The CDR3 loop is CASSPRTSGALNEQFF. CDR3 bases: TGTGCCAGCAGCCCACGGACTAGCGGGGCCCTCAATGAGCAGTTCTTC.

The V gene is TRBV19, the J gene TRBJ1-2; a possible D gene is TRBD1 (5 bases). Germline V gene lookup returns CDR1 LNHDA and CDR2 SQIVND (reference sequence). V was clipped by 1 base and J by 2 bases, with 17 bases between them. The CDR3 is 17 amino acids. The CDR3 bases are TGTGCCAGTAGTATAGTCCCCACGGAGGGACGGAACTATGGCTACACCTTC. Encoded protein: CASSIVPTEGRNYGYTF.

The chain joins TRBV5-1 to TRBJ1-3; 9 bases are a match to TRBD1. V shed 4 bases, J shed 7 bases, and the junction held 6 bases outside the gene matches. Germline V lookup: CDR1 SGHRS, CDR2 YFSETQ. The CDR3 spans 14 residues. The CDR3 region has the DNA TGCGCCAGCAGCCCGGGACAGGGTACTAACACCATATATTTT. It translates to CASSPGQGTNTIYF.

J is TRBJ2-3 and V is TRBV10-3; TRBD2 aligns across 10 bases. The CDR3 extends over 17 amino acids. J gave up 4 bases and V 3 bases, and 10 bases lay outside the gene matches. CDR1 and CDR2 from the germline V gene are ENHRY and SYGVKD. CDR3 loop: CAISELVAGGLSDTQYF. CDR3 DNA: TGTGCCATCAGTGAATTGGTAGCGGGAGGTTTATCAGATACGCAGTATTTT.

CDR3 sequence: CASRGTPLSYEQYF. The CDR3 DNA follows: TGTGCCAGCAGGGGGACTCCGTTATCCTACGAGCAGTACTTC. This chain uses TRBV2 with TRBJ2-7, with TRBD2 as a possible D gene (6 bases). This CDR3 contains 14 residues. Trimming cost V 6 bases and J 1 base, with 13 bases left between them. Germline assignment: CDR1 SNHLY and CDR2 FYNNEI.

The CDR3 nucleotides are TGCGCCAGCAGCTTGGAAGGGGCAGGGCACTATGGCTACACCTTC. It encodes CASSLEGAGHYGYTF. J is TRBJ1-2 and V is TRBV5-1; a weak D match, TRBD1 (5 bases). Trimming took 0 bases from V and 3 from J, leaving 12 bases between them. CDR1 is SGHRS and CDR2 is YFSETQ in the germline V gene. CDR3 length: 15 amino acids.

This chain connects TRBV27 to TRBJ2-2; possibly TRBD2 for D (6 bases). This CDR3 has 18 residues. Germline V gene sequence: CDR1 MNHEY, CDR2 SMNVEV (reference sequence). The germline V and J ends were trimmed by 2 bases and 6 bases, with 22 bases remaining between them. In DNA, the CDR3 is TGTGCCAGCAGTTTAAACCCCCGTTTGAAGGGGAGGTCCGGGGAGCTGTTTTTT. Encoded protein: CASSLNPRLKGRSGELFF.

The rearrangement uses TRBV7-2 and TRBJ2-7; the D is unclear. This CDR3 spans 15 amino acids. In germline, CDR1 is SGHTA, CDR2 FQGNSA. V was trimmed by 0 bases and J by 7 bases, leaving 16 bases between them. The DNA for the CDR3 is TGTGCCAGCAGCTTAGCGGGCTACCGAATTTGGGAGCAGTACTTC. This encodes CASSLAGYRIWEQYF.

This clone has more than one count but fewer than ten. The genes are TRBV7-2 and TRBJ1-1; D remains ambiguous. Trimming left V 2 bases short and J 4 bases short, with 11 bases between. Germline lookup yields CDR1 SGHTA and CDR2 FQGNSA. This CDR3 is 14 amino acids long. CDR3 in amino acids: CASSLYALSTEAFF. CDR3 nucleotide sequence: TGTGCCAGCAGCTTATATGCGCTGAGCACTGAAGCTTTCTTT.

This sequence joins TRBV18 and TRBJ2-7; D is undetermined. Trimming shortened V by 5 bases and J by 2 bases, and 10 bases separated the two germline ends. CDR1 and CDR2 (germline): KGHSH, LQKENI. There are 13 residues in the CDR3. The CDR3 spells CASSSLRAYEQYF. Written as DNA, the CDR3 is TGTGCCAGCTCATCACTTAGGGCCTACGAGCAGTACTTC. The whole variable domain, filled in from reference TRBV18 and TRBJ2-7, reads NAGVMQNPRHLVRRRGQEARLRCSPMKGHSHVYWYRQLPEEGLKFMVYLQKENIIDESGMPKERFSAEFPKEGPSILRIQQVVRGDSAAYFCASSSLRAYEQYFGPGTRLTVT.

This chain joins TRBV4-3 and TRBJ1-1; the D is unclear. The CDR3 totals 13 residues. The ends were cut back, 0 bases at V and 5 bases at J, with 7 bases in the middle. Germline V gene sequence: CDR1 LGHNA, CDR2 YSLEER. The chain's CDR3 is CASSQERGTEAFF. CDR3 coding DNA: TGCGCCAGCAGCCAAGAGCGAGGGACTGAAGCTTTCTTT.